This is a list of T cell receptor beta chains from one sample in a study of blood T cell repertoires in COVID-19. Clones were read by immunoSEQ multiplex PCR, and TCRdb kept only the in-frame ones, dropping some. The repertoire holds just under 350,000 clones, about 90% seen once, with 3% to 4% in the top ten. The specimen sequenced was peripheral blood. Receptor source: a woman aged 18-29 years who had recovered from COVID-19. Both conserved end residues are part of each CDR3. Fields, in order: V gene, clone size, D gene, J gene, CDR3 DNA, CDR3 protein. The D gene is left open where the match is weak. Only some rows state a clone size, as once, few, many or a class for expanded clones.

>TRBV27|once|TRBD2|TRBJ2-2
TGTGCCAGCAGTTTACGACACACCGGGACTAGCAGTAACACCGGGGAGCTGTTTTTT
CASSLRHTGTSSNTGELFF
>TRBV6-1|NA|TRBD1|TRBJ2-1
TGTGCCAGCAGTGATGGGGACAGTTTGAACGAGCAGTTCTTC
CASSDGDSLNEQFF
>TRBV12-3/TRBV12-4|NA|NA|TRBJ2-1
TGTGCCAGCAGTCCCAATCACTACAATGAGCAGTTCTTC
CASSPNHYNEQFF
>TRBV4-3|NA|TRBD1|TRBJ1-2
TGCGCCAGCAGCGGATCCGACAGGGTAGATGGCTACACCTTC
CASSGSDRVDGYTF
>TRBV5-4|NA|TRBD1|TRBJ1-1
TGTGCCAGCAGCTTGGCTAAGACAGGGGGCACTGAAGCTTTCTTT
CASSLAKTGGTEAFF
>TRBV5-1|NA|TRBD1|TRBJ2-5
TGCGCCAGCAGCTGGGACAGGGGCTACCAAGAGACCCAGTACTTC
CASSWDRGYQETQYF
>TRBV19|NA|TRBD1|TRBJ2-3
TGTGCCAGTAACCACAGGGGTCCTAGCACAGATACGCAGTATTTT
CASNHRGPSTDTQYF
>TRBV2|NA|TRBD2|TRBJ2-2
TGTGCCAGCAGAGGGACTAGGGGAACCGGGGAGCTGTTTTTT
CASRGTRGTGELFF
>TRBV7-2|once|TRBD2|TRBJ2-5
TGTGCCACGGGACTAGCGGGGCCAGGGGGGACCCAGTACTTC
CATGLAGPGGTQYF
>TRBV6-5|NA|TRBD2|TRBJ2-1
TGTGCCAGCAGTTACTCGGGTCGGCTAGCGGGGACGGAGCAGTTCTTC
CASSYSGRLAGTEQFF
>TRBV11-2|NA|NA|TRBJ2-2
TGTGCCAGCAGCTTAGTAGGGAGTCCGGGCACCGGGGAGCTGTTTTTT
CASSLVGSPGTGELFF
>TRBV7-2|NA|TRBD1|TRBJ2-1
TGTGCCAGCAGCCCCTGGACAGGTGTGACCAATGAGCAGTTCTTC
CASSPWTGVTNEQFF
>TRBV15|NA|TRBD2|TRBJ2-5
TGTGCCACCAGCAGAACCATGACGGGAGGGGGGGAGACCCAGTACTTC
CATSRTMTGGGETQYF
>TRBV9|NA|TRBD1|TRBJ2-3
TGTGCCAGCAGCAGACAGGGGCGCCTGACGAAAAGCACAGATACGCAGTATTTT
CASSRQGRLTKSTDTQYF
>TRBV7-2|NA|TRBD2|TRBJ2-5
TGTGCCAGCAGTACCGGGACTAGCGGGATTTTGGGAGAGACCCAGTACTTC
CASSTGTSGILGETQYF
>TRBV11-2|NA|TRBD2|TRBJ2-5
TGTGCCAGCAGCTTAGTCGGTGCGACTAGCGGGAGAGAGACCCAGTACTTC
CASSLVGATSGRETQYF
>TRBV10-3|NA|TRBD2|TRBJ2-3
TGTGCCATCAGTGACCAGACTAGCGGGAGAACAGATACGCAGTATTTT
CAISDQTSGRTDTQYF
>TRBV7-2|NA|TRBD1|TRBJ1-1
TGTGCCAGCAGTTTACAGGGGGACACTGAAGCTTTCTTT
CASSLQGDTEAFF
>TRBV7-9|NA|NA|TRBJ2-3
TGTGCCAGCAGTTACCCGGGACTGAGCACAGATACGCAGTATTTT
CASSYPGLSTDTQYF
>TRBV10-3|NA|NA|TRBJ1-4
TGTGCCATCAGTGTGACCACAGGGGAAAAACTGTTTTTT
CAISVTTGEKLFF